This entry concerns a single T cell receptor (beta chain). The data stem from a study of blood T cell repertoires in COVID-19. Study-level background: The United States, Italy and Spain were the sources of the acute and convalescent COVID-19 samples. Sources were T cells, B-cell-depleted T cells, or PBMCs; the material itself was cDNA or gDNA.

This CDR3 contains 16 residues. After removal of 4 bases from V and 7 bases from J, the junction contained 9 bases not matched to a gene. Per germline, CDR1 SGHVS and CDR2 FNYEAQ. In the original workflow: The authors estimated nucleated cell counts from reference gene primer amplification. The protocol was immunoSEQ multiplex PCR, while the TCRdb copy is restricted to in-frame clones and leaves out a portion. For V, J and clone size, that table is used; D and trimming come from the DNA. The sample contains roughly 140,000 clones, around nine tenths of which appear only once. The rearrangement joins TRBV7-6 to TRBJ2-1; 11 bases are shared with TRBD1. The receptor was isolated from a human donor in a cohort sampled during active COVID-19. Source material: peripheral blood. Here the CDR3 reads CASSWGAGQGANEQFF. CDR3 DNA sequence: TGTGCCAGCAGCTGGGGGGCCGGACAGGGGGCGAATGAGCAGTTCTTC.